What follows are 17 T cell receptor beta chains derived from one specimen sequenced in a study of T cells expressing NK-cell markers. From its re-call of the 5' RACE reads, TCRdb lists each CDR3 protein once, without DNA. The clone table shows 350,000 to 450,000 distinct CDR3 sequences, with the ten largest holding around 5%. Sequencing input: blood T cells: a sorted CD56 or NKG2C T cell subset, CD4+ or CD8+ T cells, or bulk PBMC T cells (not recorded which). The receptors come from a man aged 18-70 years in good health.

The CDR3 loop reads CASREALRQGNSPLHF. The chain combines TRBV12-3 or TRBV12-4 with TRBJ1-6; TCRdb selects TRBD1, and the lack of DNA leaves this call unchecked. There are 16 residues in the CDR3.

The rearrangement links TRBV7-3 to TRBJ2-5; lacking DNA, the TRBD2 call made by TCRdb goes unchecked. The CDR3 contains 13 residues. The germline V gene has CDR1 SGHTA and CDR2 FQGTGA. The CDR3 sequence is CASSPETSGIQYF.

The rearrangement links TRBV7-7 to TRBJ2-1; as DNA is missing, the TRBD2 call by TCRdb cannot be tested. The CDR3 runs to 12 residues. CDR1 and CDR2 from the germline V gene are SSHAT and FNYEAQ (reference sequence). The CDR3 sequence is CASSRDSGEQFF. Full variable domain (missing parts from reference TRBV7-7 and TRBJ2-1): GAGVSQSPRYKVTKRGQDVTLRCDPISSHATLYWYQQALGQGPEFLTYFNYEAQPDKSGLPSDRFSAERPEGSISTLTIQRTEQRDSAMYRCASSRDSGEQFFGPGTRLTVL.

The chain employs TRBV5-1 and TRBJ1-4; with no DNA, the TCRdb D assignment of TRBD1 cannot be verified. Germline assignment: CDR1 SGHRS and CDR2 YFSETQ. The CDR3 covers 14 residues. CDR3 residues: CASSSGTNNEKLFF.

V usage is TRBV7-7 and J usage is TRBJ2-1; TCRdb designates TRBD2, a call that cannot be tested without DNA. Germline V gives CDR1 SSHAT, CDR2 FNYEAQ (reference sequence). The CDR3 consists of 17 residues. CDR3 region: CASSLMTSGTTYNEQFF. Supplemented by reference TRBV7-7 and TRBJ2-1, the full variable domain reads GAGVSQSPRYKVTKRGQDVTLRCDPISSHATLYWYQQALGQGPEFLTYFNYEAQPDKSGLPSDRFSAERPEGSISTLTIQRTEQRDSAMYRCASSLMTSGTTYNEQFFGPGTRLTVL.

Here the CDR3 reads CASSLAPSGGPTQTQYF. V and J are TRBV11-2 and TRBJ2-5; the TCRdb D gene call, TRBD2, has no DNA to confirm it. CDR1 is SGHAT, CDR2 FQNNGV, per germline. This CDR3 region has 17 residues. The entire variable domain, with the rest obtained from reference TRBV11-2 and TRBJ2-5, is as follows: EAGVAQSPRYKIIEKRQSVAFWCNPISGHATLYWYQQILGQGPKLLIQFQNNGVVDDSQLPKDRFSAERLKGVDSTLKIQPAKLEDSAVYLCASSLAPSGGPTQTQYFGPGTRLLVL.

The genes are TRBV12-3 or TRBV12-4 and TRBJ2-2; TCRdb reports TRBD2, a call that lacks DNA to check it against. This CDR3 spans 17 amino acids. This chain's CDR3 is CASSPAGPAGGSGELFF.

This chain uses TRBV19 with TRBJ1-1; absent DNA, TCRdb's TRBD1 call cannot be checked. The CDR3 is made up of 16 amino acids. CDR1 is LNHDA, CDR2 SQIVND, per germline (reference sequence). This CDR3 reads CASTTGRQGVFTEAFF.

The chain couples TRBV7-6 to TRBJ2-7. Germline V gene sequence: CDR1 SGHVS, CDR2 FNYEAQ. This CDR3 spans 15 amino acids. CDR3 residues: CASSLLVSSSYEQYF. Supplemented by reference TRBV7-6 and TRBJ2-7, the full variable domain reads GAGVSQSPRYKVTKRGQDVALRCDPISGHVSLYWYRQALGQGPEFLTYFNYEAQQDKSGLPNDRFSAERPEGSISTLTIQRTEQRDSAMYRCASSLLVSSSYEQYFGPGTRLTVT.

The chain joins TRBV5-5 to TRBJ1-5; TCRdb lists TRBD1, though no DNA is available to test this call. CDR3 size: 14 residues. CDR1 SGHKS and CDR2 YYEKEE come from the germline V gene (reference sequence). The chain's CDR3 is CASSFRGNNQPQHF. The full variable domain, in which reference TRBV5-5 and TRBJ1-5 provide the parts outside the CDR3, is DAGVTQSPTHLIKTRGQQVTLRCSPISGHKSVSWYQQVLGQGPQFIFQYYEKEERGRGNFPDRFSARQFPNYSSELNVNALLLGDSALYLCASSFRGNNQPQHFGDGTRLSIL.

The chain recombines TRBV29-1 with TRBJ2-1; TCRdb's D call, TRBD1, is unchecked because there is no DNA. The germline CDR1 and CDR2 sequences are SQVTM and ANQGSEA. CDR3 length equals 13 residues. The CDR3 region is CSVHIGQGNEQFF.

The genes are TRBV9 and TRBJ1-5. The CDR3 is 15 amino acids. The germline gives CDR1 SGDLS, CDR2 YYNGEE. The CDR3 reads CASSAGLSSNQPQHF.

The chain joins TRBV12-3 or TRBV12-4 to TRBJ2-1; TCRdb proposes TRBD1, but this gene call is untestable without DNA. There are 12 residues in the CDR3. The chain's CDR3 is CASSLAHGGQFF.

The chain couples TRBV5-1 to TRBJ2-7; checking the TCRdb D call of TRBD2 is not possible without DNA. Germline-derived CDR1 and CDR2 are SGHRS and YFSETQ. The CDR3 loop spans 20 amino acids. CDR3 sequence reads: CASSLYGASGVTAQSYEQYF. Using reference TRBV5-1 and TRBJ2-7 for the parts outside the CDR3, the full variable domain is KAGVTQTPRYLIKTRGQQVTLSCSPISGHRSVSWYQQTPGQGLQFLFEYFSETQRNKGNFPGRFSGRQFSNSRSEMNVSTLELGDSALYLCASSLYGASGVTAQSYEQYFGPGTRLTVT.

The chain joins TRBV6-1 to TRBJ2-1. The CDR3 sequence is 13 residues long. The germline V gene encodes CDR1 MNHNS and CDR2 SASEGT. The chain's CDR3 is CASSEVVLNEQFF.

The V and J genes are TRBV9 and TRBJ2-7; TCRdb picks TRBD1, but there is no DNA to check that call. The CDR3 is made up of 15 amino acids. Germline V CDR1 and CDR2: SGDLS, YYNGEE. This chain's CDR3 is CASSVEGGAGYEQYF.

V usage is TRBV3-1 and J usage is TRBJ2-2; TCRdb calls TRBD1, which cannot be checked without DNA. Germline lookup yields CDR1 LGHDT and CDR2 YNNKEL (reference sequence). This CDR3 comprises 14 residues. The CDR3 here is CASSRYRADGELFF.